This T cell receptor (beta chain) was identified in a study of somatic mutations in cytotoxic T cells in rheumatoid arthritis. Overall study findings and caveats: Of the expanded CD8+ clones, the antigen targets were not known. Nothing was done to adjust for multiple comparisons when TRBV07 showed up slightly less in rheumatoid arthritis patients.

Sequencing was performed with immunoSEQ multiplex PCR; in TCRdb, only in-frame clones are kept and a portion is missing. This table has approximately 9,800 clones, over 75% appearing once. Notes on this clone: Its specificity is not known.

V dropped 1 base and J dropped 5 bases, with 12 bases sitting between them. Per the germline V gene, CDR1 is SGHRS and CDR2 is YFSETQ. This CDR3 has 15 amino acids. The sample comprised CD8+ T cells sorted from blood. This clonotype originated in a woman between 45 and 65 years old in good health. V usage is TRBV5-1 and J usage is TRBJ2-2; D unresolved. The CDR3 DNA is TGCGCCAGCAGCTTGTGGGCCGAGATAACCGGGGAGCTGTTTTTT. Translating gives CASSLWAEITGELFF.